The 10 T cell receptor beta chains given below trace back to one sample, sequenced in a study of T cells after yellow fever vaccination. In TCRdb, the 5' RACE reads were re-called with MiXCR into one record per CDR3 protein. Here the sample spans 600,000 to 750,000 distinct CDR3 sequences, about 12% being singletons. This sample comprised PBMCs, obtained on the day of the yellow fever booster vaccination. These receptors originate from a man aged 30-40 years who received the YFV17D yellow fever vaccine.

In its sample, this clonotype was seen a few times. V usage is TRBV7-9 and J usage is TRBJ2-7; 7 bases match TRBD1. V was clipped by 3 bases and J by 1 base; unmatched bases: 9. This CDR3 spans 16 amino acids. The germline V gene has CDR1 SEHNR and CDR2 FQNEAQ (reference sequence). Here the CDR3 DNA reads TGTGCCAGCAGCTTCGGCCAGGGACAGATATCCTACGAGCAGTACTTC. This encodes CASSFGQGQISYEQYF.

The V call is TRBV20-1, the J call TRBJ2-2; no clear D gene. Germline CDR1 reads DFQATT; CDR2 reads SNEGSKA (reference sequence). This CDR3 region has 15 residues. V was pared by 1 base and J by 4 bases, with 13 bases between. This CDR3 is CSARGQGIGTGELFF. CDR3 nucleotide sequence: TGCAGTGCTAGAGGGCAAGGCATTGGCACCGGGGAGCTGTTTTTT.

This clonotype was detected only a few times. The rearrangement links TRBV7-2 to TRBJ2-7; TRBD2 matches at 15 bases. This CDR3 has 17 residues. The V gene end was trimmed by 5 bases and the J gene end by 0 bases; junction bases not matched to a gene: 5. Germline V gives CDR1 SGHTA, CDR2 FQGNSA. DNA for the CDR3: TGTGCCAGCAGCCCGGGACTAGCGGGAGGACACTCCTACGAGCAGTACTTC. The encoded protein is CASSPGLAGGHSYEQYF. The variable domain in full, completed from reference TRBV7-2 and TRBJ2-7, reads GAGVSQSPSNKVTEKGKDVELRCDPISGHTALYWYRQSLGQGLEFLIYFQGNSAPDKSGLPSDRFSAERTGGSVSTLTIQRTQQEDSAVYLCASSPGLAGGHSYEQYFGPGTRLTVT.

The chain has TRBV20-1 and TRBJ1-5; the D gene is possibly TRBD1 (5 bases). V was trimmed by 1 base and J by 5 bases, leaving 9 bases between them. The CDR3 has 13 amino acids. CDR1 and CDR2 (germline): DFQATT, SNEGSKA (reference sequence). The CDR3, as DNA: TGCAGTGCTAGAGTCGGGGGGGATCAGCCCCAGCATTTT. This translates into CSARVGGDQPQHF.

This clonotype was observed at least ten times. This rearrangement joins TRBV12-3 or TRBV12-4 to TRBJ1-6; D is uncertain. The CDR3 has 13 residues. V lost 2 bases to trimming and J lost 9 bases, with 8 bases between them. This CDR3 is CASSLSGPSPLHF. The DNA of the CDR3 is TGTGCCAGCAGTTTATCAGGACCTTCACCCCTCCACTTT.

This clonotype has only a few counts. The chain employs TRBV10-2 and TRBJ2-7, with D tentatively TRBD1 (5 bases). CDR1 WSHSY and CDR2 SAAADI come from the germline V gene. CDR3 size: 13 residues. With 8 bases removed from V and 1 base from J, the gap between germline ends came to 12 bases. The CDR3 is CASQGGSSYEQYF. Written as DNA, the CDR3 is TGCGCCAGCCAGGGCGGATCGTCCTACGAGCAGTACTTC.

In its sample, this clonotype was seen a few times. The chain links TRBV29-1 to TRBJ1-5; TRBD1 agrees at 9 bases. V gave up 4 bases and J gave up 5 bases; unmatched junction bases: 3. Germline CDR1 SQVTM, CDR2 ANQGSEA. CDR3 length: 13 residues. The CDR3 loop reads CSVVQGADQPQHF. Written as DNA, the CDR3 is TGCAGCGTTGTACAGGGGGCTGATCAGCCCCAGCATTTT.

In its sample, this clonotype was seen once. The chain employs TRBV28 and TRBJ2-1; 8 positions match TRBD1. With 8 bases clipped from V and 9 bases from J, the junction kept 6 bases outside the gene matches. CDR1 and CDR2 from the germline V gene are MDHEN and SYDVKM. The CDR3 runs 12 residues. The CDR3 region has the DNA TGTGCCAGCCAGGGGACAGGTGGTGAGCAGTTCTTC. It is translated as CASQGTGGEQFF.

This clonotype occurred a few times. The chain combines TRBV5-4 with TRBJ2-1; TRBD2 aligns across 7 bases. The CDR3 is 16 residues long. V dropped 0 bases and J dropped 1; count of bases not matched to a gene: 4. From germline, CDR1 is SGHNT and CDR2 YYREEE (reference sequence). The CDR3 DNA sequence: TGTGCCAGCAGCTTGGAGGGAGGGAGTTCCTACAATGAGCAGTTCTTC. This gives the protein CASSLEGGSSYNEQFF.

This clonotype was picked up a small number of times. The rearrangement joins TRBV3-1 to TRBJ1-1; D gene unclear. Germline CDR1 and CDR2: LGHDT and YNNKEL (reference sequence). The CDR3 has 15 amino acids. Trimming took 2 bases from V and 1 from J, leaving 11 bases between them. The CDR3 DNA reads TGTGCCAGCAGCCAAATGGAGGGAACGAACACTGAAGCTTTCTTT. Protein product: CASSQMEGTNTEAFF.